This TCR beta chain comes out of a study of regulatory T cells in long-lasting Graves disease. Study background: Over 5 years of antithyroid drugs with positive TSH receptor antibodies was taken to mean persistent Graves' disease. Study-level findings and limits: When disease was persistent, TRBV28, TRBJ1-2 and TRBJ2-5 were the favored segments. Because few samples were included, accuracy may have been lower.

Between the trimmed V and J ends, which lost 0 bases and 4 bases, there was a span of 10 bases. CDR1 and CDR2 (germline): SGHRS, YFSETQ. The CDR3 is 14 residues long. Sequencing libraries for TCR beta were prepared with iRepertoire HTBI primers and Arm-PCR of CDR3 regions. Authors' analysis steps: Looking across samples, the authors found approximately 60 TRBV and some 15 TRBJ segments. MiXCR, run by TCRdb on the multiplex PCR reads, gives a single entry per CDR3 protein. These V and J calls are TCRdb output, not the study's own analysis. This sample has 400,000 to 500,000 distinct CDR3 sequences, with 20% to 25% found just once. As to time point: persistent/refractory GD, antithyroid drugs over 5 years with positive TRAb. Preparation of the TCR library used RNA extracted from PBMCs. On this clonotype: Its antigen is as yet unknown.

The chain has TRBV5-1 and TRBJ2-5; maybe TRBD2 (5 bases). Sequencing used peripheral blood mononuclear cells (PBMCs), obtained when the disease was refractory, from a patient treated with antithyroid drugs. This clonotype was obtained from a female donor with Graves disease. The CDR3 nucleotides read TGCGCCAGCAGCTTGGGGTCTAGCATAGAGACCCAGTACTTC. The encoded protein is CASSLGSSIETQYF.